The entry below gives a single T cell receptor (beta chain) sequence along with its context. The data were obtained in a study of blood T cell repertoires in COVID-19. The table came from immunoSEQ multiplex PCR; TCRdb's copy has only in-frame clones and leaves some out. Of just over 300,000 clones detected, around 84% appear once; the ten largest clones hold roughly 4%. V was shortened by 4 bases and J by 4 bases, with 8 bases between the two germline ends. The CDR3 runs 13 residues. Germline CDR1 and CDR2: ENHRY and SYGVKD. Sequencing was done on a sample of PBMCs or T cells enriched from blood (not recorded which). The chain carries TRBV10-3 and TRBJ2-1; D possibly corresponds to TRBD2 (6 bases). The TCR was taken from a man aged 30 to 39 who had recovered from COVID-19. CDR3 amino acids: CAISGEEYNEQFF. As DNA, the CDR3 is TGTGCCATCAGTGGGGAGGAGTACAATGAGCAGTTCTTC.